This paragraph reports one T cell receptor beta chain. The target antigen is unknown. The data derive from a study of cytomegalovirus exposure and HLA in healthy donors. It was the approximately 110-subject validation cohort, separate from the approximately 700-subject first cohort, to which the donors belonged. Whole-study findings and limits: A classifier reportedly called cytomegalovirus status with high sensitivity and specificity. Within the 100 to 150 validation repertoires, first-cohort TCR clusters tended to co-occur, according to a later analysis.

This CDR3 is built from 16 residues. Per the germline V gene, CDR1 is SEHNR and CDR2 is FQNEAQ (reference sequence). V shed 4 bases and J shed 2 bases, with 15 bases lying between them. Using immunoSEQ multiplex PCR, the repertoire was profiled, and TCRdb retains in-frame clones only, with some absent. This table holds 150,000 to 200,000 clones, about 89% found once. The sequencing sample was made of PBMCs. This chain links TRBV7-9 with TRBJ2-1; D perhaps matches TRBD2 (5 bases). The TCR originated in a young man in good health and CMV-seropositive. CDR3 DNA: TGTGCCAGCAGCTCGCCCCGGGGTAGCACCTACAATGAGCAGTTCTTC. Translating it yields CASSSPRGSTYNEQFF.